The 10 T cell receptor beta chains listed next were all sequenced from one sample in a study of T-cell memory formation after mild COVID-19. Each CDR3 protein is one row after TCRdb ran MiXCR on the 5' RACE reads. The sample carries about 420,000 distinct CDR3 sequences, about 25% recorded once. The material sequenced was PBMCs or a T cell subset sorted from them (not recorded which). These receptor sequences come from an adult woman who had mild COVID-19 (a few samples of this study predate the infection). Cell type and time point are not known.

The genes are TRBV7-6 and TRBJ2-5; D gene ambiguous. The length of the CDR3 is 13 residues. Trimming shortened V by 4 bases and J by 3 bases, and 9 bases separated the two germline ends. CDR1 and CDR2 (germline): SGHVS, FNYEAQ. CDR3 in amino acids: CASSYPAEETQYF. As DNA, the CDR3 is TGTGCCAGCAGCTACCCCGCAGAAGAGACCCAGTACTTC.

This clonotype was detected only a few times. This chain joins TRBV12-3 or TRBV12-4 and TRBJ2-7, with 9 positions matching TRBD1. V shed 6 bases and J 0 bases; nucleotides not matched to a gene: 6. This CDR3 is built from 15 residues. In nucleotides, the CDR3 is TGTGCCAGCAGATCCGGGACAGGGAGCTCCTACGAGCAGTACTTC. Protein: CASRSGTGSSYEQYF.

The chain combines TRBV4-1 with TRBJ1-1; 10 bases agree with TRBD1. The CDR3 is made up of 18 amino acids. Germline V lookup: CDR1 MGHRA, CDR2 YSYEKL. V was pared by 0 bases and J by 4 bases, with 11 bases of the junction left unmatched. The CDR3 sequence is CASSQDAGQGVGGTEAFF. CDR3 nucleotide sequence: TGCGCCAGCAGCCAAGATGCCGGACAGGGGGTCGGGGGCACTGAAGCTTTCTTT.

The chain uses TRBV11-2 and TRBJ2-5; the match to TRBD2 covers 10 bases. Per the germline V gene, CDR1 is SGHAT and CDR2 is FQNNGV. Trimming removed 6 bases from V and 1 base from J; junction bases left unmatched: 2. This CDR3 is built from 14 residues. CDR3 region: CASRRTSGQETQYF. The CDR3 DNA reads as TGTGCCAGCAGGCGGACTAGCGGCCAAGAGACCCAGTACTTC.

As DNA, the CDR3 is TGTGCCAGCTCACAGGCCAGTACTAGCGGGCGGTACGAGCAGTACTTC. Translating it yields CASSQASTSGRYEQYF. This chain connects TRBV18 to TRBJ2-7; 9 bases align to TRBD2. Per the germline V gene, CDR1 is KGHSH and CDR2 is LQKENI. The CDR3 contains 16 residues. Trimming removed 4 bases from V and 4 bases from J; junction bases left unmatched: 11. The variable domain in full, with the rest retrieved from reference TRBV18 and TRBJ2-7, is NAGVMQNPRHLVRRRGQEARLRCSPMKGHSHVYWYRQLPEEGLKFMVYLQKENIIDESGMPKERFSAEFPKEGPSILRIQQVVRGDSAAYFCASSQASTSGRYEQYFGPGTRLTVT.

The V call is TRBV24-1, the J call TRBJ1-5; TRBD1 is a possible D gene (6 bases). The V gene's germline CDR1 is KGHDR and CDR2 SFDVKD. Trimming stripped 4 bases from V and 14 bases from J, with 14 bases between. The CDR3 has 12 residues. The CDR3 loop reads CATSDPLGQKHF. Written as DNA, the CDR3 is TGTGCCACCAGTGACCCCTTAGGACAGAAGCATTTT.

The rearrangement uses TRBV7-9 and TRBJ2-7; D is possibly TRBD1 (5 bases). Germline V lookup: CDR1 SEHNR, CDR2 FQNEAQ (reference sequence). Trimming pared 0 bases from V and 4 bases from J, leaving 13 bases between. This CDR3 spans 15 amino acids. CDR3 nucleotide sequence: TGTGCCAGCAGCTTAGCCCGGATTGGGGCATACGAGCAGTACTTC. Residues: CASSLARIGAYEQYF.

CDR3 DNA sequence: TGTGCCAGCAGCGACGGTACCCAGGGGAGGGGGAACTACGAGCAGTACTTC. Translated, it gives CASSDGTQGRGNYEQYF. J is TRBJ2-7 and V is TRBV9; TRBD2 is a possible D gene (7 bases). CDR1 SGDLS and CDR2 YYNGEE come from the germline V gene. This CDR3 region has 17 residues. Deletions cut 3 bases from V and 3 bases from J, with 22 bases between.

In its sample, this clonotype was seen a few times. The rearrangement joins TRBV19 to TRBJ2-5; the match to TRBD1 covers 9 bases. V was clipped by 5 bases and J by 0 bases; unmatched bases: 7. The CDR3 has 16 residues. Germline lookup yields CDR1 LNHDA and CDR2 SQIVND (reference sequence). The CDR3 here is CASSPGTGPYQETQYF. The CDR3 DNA is TGTGCCAGTAGTCCAGGGACAGGGCCGTACCAAGAGACCCAGTACTTC.

The rearrangement uses TRBV7-9 and TRBJ1-1; D uncertain. Looked up from germline, CDR1 is SEHNR and CDR2 is FQNEAQ (reference sequence). The CDR3 totals 14 residues. V lost 3 bases and J lost 3, with 11 bases in between. The CDR3 region has the DNA TGTGCCAGCAGCTTTAGGGATAGGGACACTGAAGCTTTCTTT. The encoded protein is CASSFRDRDTEAFF.